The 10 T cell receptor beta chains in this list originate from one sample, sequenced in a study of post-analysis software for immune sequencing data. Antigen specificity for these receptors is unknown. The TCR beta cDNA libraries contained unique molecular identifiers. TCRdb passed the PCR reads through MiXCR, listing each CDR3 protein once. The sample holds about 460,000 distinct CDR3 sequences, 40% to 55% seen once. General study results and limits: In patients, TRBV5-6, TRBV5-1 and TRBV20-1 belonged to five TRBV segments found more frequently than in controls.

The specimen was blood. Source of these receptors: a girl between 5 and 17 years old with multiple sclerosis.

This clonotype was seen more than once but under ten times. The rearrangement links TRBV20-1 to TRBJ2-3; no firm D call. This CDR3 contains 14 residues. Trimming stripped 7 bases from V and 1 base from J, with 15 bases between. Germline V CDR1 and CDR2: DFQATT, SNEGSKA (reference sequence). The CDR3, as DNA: TGCAGTGGTGGGCCGGGCGCAGGCACAGATACGCAGTATTTT. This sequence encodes CSGGPGAGTDTQYF.

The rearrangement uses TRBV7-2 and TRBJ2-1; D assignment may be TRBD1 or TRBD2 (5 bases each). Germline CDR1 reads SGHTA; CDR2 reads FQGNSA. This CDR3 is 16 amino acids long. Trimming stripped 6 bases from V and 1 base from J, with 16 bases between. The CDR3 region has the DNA TGTGCCAGCAGGCTAATGGGGGTTTCTTCCTACAATGAGCAGTTCTTC. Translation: CASRLMGVSSYNEQFF.

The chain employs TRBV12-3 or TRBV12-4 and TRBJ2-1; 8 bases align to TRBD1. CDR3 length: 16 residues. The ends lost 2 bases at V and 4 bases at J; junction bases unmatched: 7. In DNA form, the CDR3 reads TGTGCCAGCAGTTTAATCGGGACAGGTCCATACAATGAGCAGTTCTTC. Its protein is CASSLIGTGPYNEQFF.

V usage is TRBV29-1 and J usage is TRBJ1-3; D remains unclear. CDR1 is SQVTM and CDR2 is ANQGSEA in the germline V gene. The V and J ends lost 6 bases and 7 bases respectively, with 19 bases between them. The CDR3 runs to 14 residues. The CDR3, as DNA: TGCAGCGTGCTCGCAGGACCCTTGAGCAACACCATATATTTT. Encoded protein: CSVLAGPLSNTIYF.

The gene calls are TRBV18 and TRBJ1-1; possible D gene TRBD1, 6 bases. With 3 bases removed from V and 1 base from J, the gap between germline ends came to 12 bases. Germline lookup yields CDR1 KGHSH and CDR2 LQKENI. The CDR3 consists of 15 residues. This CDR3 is CASSPEGQPNTEAFF. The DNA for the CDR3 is TGTGCCAGCTCACCCGAAGGACAGCCGAACACTGAAGCTTTCTTT.

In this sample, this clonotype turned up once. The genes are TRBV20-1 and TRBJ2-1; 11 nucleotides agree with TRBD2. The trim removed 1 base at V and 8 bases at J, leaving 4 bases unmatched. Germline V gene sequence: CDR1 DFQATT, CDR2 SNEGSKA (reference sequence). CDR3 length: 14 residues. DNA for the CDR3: TGCAGTGCTAGAGGACTAGCGGGATTCGATGAGCAGTTCTTC. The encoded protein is CSARGLAGFDEQFF.

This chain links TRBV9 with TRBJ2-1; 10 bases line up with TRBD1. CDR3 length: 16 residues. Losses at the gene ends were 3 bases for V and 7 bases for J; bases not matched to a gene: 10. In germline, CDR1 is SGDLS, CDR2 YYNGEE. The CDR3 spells CASSEGRDRGWNEQFF. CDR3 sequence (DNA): TGTGCCAGCAGCGAGGGAAGGGACAGGGGTTGGAATGAGCAGTTCTTC.

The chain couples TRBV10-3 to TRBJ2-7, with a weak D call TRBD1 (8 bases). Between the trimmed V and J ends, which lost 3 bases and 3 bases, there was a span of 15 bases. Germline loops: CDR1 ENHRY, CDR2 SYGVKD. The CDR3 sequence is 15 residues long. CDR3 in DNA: TGTGCCATCAGTGAAGCGGGACAGGTACTCTACGAGCAGTACTTC. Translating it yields CAISEAGQVLYEQYF.

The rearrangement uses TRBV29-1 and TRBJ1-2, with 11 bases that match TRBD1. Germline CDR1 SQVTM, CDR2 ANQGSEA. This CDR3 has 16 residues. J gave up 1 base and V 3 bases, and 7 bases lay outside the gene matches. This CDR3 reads CSVDRTGGELNYGYTF. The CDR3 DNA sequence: TGCAGCGTTGACCGGACAGGGGGCGAGCTTAACTATGGCTACACCTTC.

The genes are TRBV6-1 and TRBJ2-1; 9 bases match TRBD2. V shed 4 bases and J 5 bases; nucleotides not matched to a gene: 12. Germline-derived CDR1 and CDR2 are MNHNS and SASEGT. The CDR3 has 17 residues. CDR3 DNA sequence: TGTGCCAGCAGTGGGGGGATCCGACTAGCGGCCCACAATGAGCAGTTCTTC. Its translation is CASSGGIRLAAHNEQFF.